This TCR beta chain comes out of a study of post-analysis software for immune sequencing data. Study-wide context: Relapsing-remitting, secondary progressive and progressive-relapsing multiple sclerosis were all included among the disease courses. The study, taken as a whole, reports: For normalized Chao1 diversity, multiple sclerosis patients scored significantly lower than controls did. Controls had lower frequencies than patients of a handful of TRBV segments, which included TRBV5-6, TRBV5-1 and TRBV20-1.

Each TCR beta cDNA library carried unique molecular identifiers. Each CDR3 protein gets one entry after TCRdb re-called the PCR reads with MiXCR. Here the sample spans roughly 650,000 distinct CDR3 sequences, roughly three fifths being singletons. About this clonotype: What it binds is not known.

The CDR3 extends over 14 amino acids. The V and J ends lost 0 bases and 7 bases respectively, with 12 bases between them. Germline assignment: CDR1 SGHTA and CDR2 FQGNSA. This clonotype originated in a girl aged 2 to 9 with multiple sclerosis. The chain recombines TRBV7-2 with TRBJ1-2; D is perhaps TRBD1 (5 bases). Sequenced input: blood. The CDR3 protein is CASSLATTGRGYTF. In DNA, the CDR3 is TGTGCCAGCAGCTTAGCGACAACAGGACGTGGCTACACCTTC.